Each of the 5 T cell receptor beta chains below was sequenced from the same sample in a study of long-term antiretroviral therapy in people with HIV. The assay, immunoSEQ v3.0, was run at survey level. Method: immunoSEQ multiplex PCR; TCRdb's copy keeps in-frame clones and lacks some. The data contain 20,000 to 25,000 clones, approximately 80% of them singletons. Sequenced here: unsorted PBMCs, sampled 0.3 years after starting antiretroviral therapy. All receptors derive from a middle-aged man with HIV.

This clone was detected a few times. This rearrangement joins TRBV28 to TRBJ2-7; TRBD1 aligns across 9 bases. This CDR3 contains 16 residues. Losses at the gene ends were 4 bases for V and 1 base for J; bases not matched to a gene: 8. Per germline, CDR1 MDHEN and CDR2 SYDVKM. The CDR3 loop is CASSSVGQGRSYEQYF. The CDR3 nucleotides are TGTGCCAGCAGTTCCGTGGGACAGGGAAGATCCTACGAGCAGTACTTC.

The rearrangement uses TRBV23-1 and TRBJ2-7, with D uncertain. TRBV23-1 is an ORF, and what it does is uncertain. This CDR3 has 15 amino acids. V was shortened by 0 bases and J by 6 bases, with 15 bases between the two germline ends. CDR3 DNA: TGCGCCAGCAGTCAATCTCGCACCATTCCTATCGAGCAGTACTTC. It is translated as CASSQSRTIPIEQYF.

This chain joins TRBV6-6 and TRBJ1-5; D is unclear. V lost 8 bases and J lost 0, with 14 bases in between. Germline V CDR1 and CDR2: MNHNY, SVGAGI (reference sequence). This CDR3 comprises 15 residues. The CDR3 sequence is CASLFGLYSNQPQHF. CDR3 sequence (DNA): TGTGCCAGCCTTTTCGGACTTTATAGCAATCAGCCCCAGCATTTT.

The chain links TRBV1 to TRBJ2-7; the DNA was not compared with TRBD1, the D call given in the table. TRBV1 is flagged as a pseudogene. The CDR3 extends over 14 amino acids. CDR3 sequence: CTSSQEGQTYEQYF. The CDR3 DNA follows: TGCACCAGCAGCCAAGAAGGACAGACCTACGAGCAGTACTTC.

This chain connects TRBV27 to TRBJ2-3; 12 bases are a match to TRBD2. Germline trimming cut 2 bases from V and 5 bases from J; bases unmatched to any gene: 5. CDR3 length equals 16 residues. From germline, CDR1 is MNHEY and CDR2 SMNVEV (reference sequence). The CDR3 DNA follows: TGTGCCAGCAGTTTACTAGCGGGGGGGCATAGAGATACGCAGTATTTT. This sequence encodes CASSLLAGGHRDTQYF.